These 29 T cell receptor beta chains were sequenced from one sample in a study of T-cell memory formation after mild COVID-19. From the 5' RACE reads, TCRdb called clonotypes with MiXCR, one entry per CDR3 protein. The sample includes approximately 350,000 distinct CDR3 sequences, 14% of them seen just once. Sequenced material: PBMCs or a T cell subset sorted from them (not recorded which). These receptors originate from a man younger than 30 who had mild COVID-19 (a few samples of this study predate the infection). Cell type and time point are not known.

The V gene is TRBV2, the J gene TRBJ2-7; D may correspond to TRBD1 or TRBD2 (5 bases each). V lost 6 bases to trimming and J lost 1 base, with 13 bases between them. The V gene's germline CDR1 is SNHLY and CDR2 FYNNEI. The CDR3 is 14 residues long. The CDR3 spells CASSAGTRSYEQYF. CDR3 DNA: TGTGCCAGCAGCGCCGGGACGCGATCCTACGAGCAGTACTTC.

As regards this clonotype: One end of the junction is discordant with germline, which a read error may explain. V gene TRBV7-7 combines with J gene TRBJ2-5; D unclear. In germline, CDR1 is SSHAT, CDR2 FNYEAQ (reference sequence). The CDR3 is 13 amino acids. The CDR3 spells CASSPGPSQTQYF. The CDR3 DNA sequence: TGTGCTAGCAGCCCCGGGCCCAGCCAGACCCAGTACTTC.

This clonotype was counted a few times. This sequence joins TRBV6-6 and TRBJ1-5, with 7 bases identical to TRBD1. The V gene's germline CDR1 is MNHNY and CDR2 SVGAGI (reference sequence). The CDR3 sequence is 16 residues long. V lost 5 bases, J lost 7 bases, and 14 bases stayed unmatched. CDR3 DNA sequence: TGTGCCAGCAGTAACCCCTCGGACAGGCGCCAACAGCCCCAGCATTTT. This sequence encodes CASSNPSDRRQQPQHF.

This clonotype was found a few times. V gene TRBV6-5 combines with J gene TRBJ2-1; D is unresolved. V dropped 0 bases and J dropped 5 bases, with 17 bases sitting between them. Per the germline V gene, CDR1 is MNHEY and CDR2 is SVGAGI. There are 17 residues in the CDR3. The DNA of the CDR3 is TGTGCCAGCAGTTACTCGACGTGGTCTAGTGGCAACAATGAGCAGTTCTTC. This codes for CASSYSTWSSGNNEQFF.

This clonotype was observed many times. V gene TRBV6-2 or TRBV6-3 combines with J gene TRBJ2-7; 9 bases match TRBD1. The V segment lost 0 bases and the J segment 3 bases; nucleotides outside the gene matches: 0. This CDR3 has 14 amino acids. Germline CDR1 and CDR2: MNHEY and SVGEGT. CDR3 region: CASSYSTGGYEQYV. In DNA form, the CDR3 reads TGTGCCAGCAGTTACTCGACAGGGGGCTACGAGCAGTACGTC.

This clonotype has just one count. This chain links TRBV7-9 with TRBJ1-6; D call uncertain. CDR1 is SEHNR and CDR2 is FQNEAQ in the germline V gene (reference sequence). The CDR3 sequence is 12 residues long. The V end lost 2 bases, the J end lost 10 bases, and 6 bases lay between the germline ends. The CDR3 nucleotides are TGTGCCAGCAGCTTACCGGAGTCACCCCTCCACTTT. It is translated as CASSLPESPLHF.

This clonotype was counted between two and nine times. One end of the junction fails to match germline, which may point to a read error. The chain couples TRBV7-7 to TRBJ2-1; D is unresolved. CDR1 SSHAT and CDR2 FNYEAQ come from the germline V gene (reference sequence). The CDR3 is made up of 14 amino acids. Here the CDR3 DNA reads TGTGCTAGCAGCCTAGGTCATGGTATCCATGAGCAGTTCTTC. It translates to CASSLGHGIHEQFF.

The rearrangement uses TRBV4-2 and TRBJ1-3; tentatively, D is TRBD1 (6 bases). Deletions cut 2 bases from V and 0 bases from J, with 8 bases between. There are 15 residues in the CDR3. Germline CDR1 reads LGHNA; CDR2 reads YNFKEQ. The CDR3 loop is CASSQRQASGNTIYF. The CDR3 nucleotides read TGTGCCAGCAGCCAAAGACAGGCCTCTGGAAACACCATATATTTT.

This clonotype was seen only a few times. This rearrangement joins TRBV7-6 to TRBJ2-5; D uncertain. The CDR3 sequence is 13 residues long. Germline V gene lookup returns CDR1 SGHVS and CDR2 FNYEAQ. Trimming left V 1 base short and J 6 bases short, with 9 bases between. Written as DNA, the CDR3 is TGTGCCAGCAGCTTAGTAGTCCCCCAGACCCAGTACTTC. Its translation: CASSLVVPQTQYF.

This rearrangement joins TRBV20-1 to TRBJ2-5; TRBD1 matches 8 bases. Germline CDR1 is DFQATT and CDR2 is SNEGSKA (reference sequence). The CDR3 totals 13 residues. After removal of 6 bases from V and 6 bases from J, the junction contained 9 bases not matched to a gene. The CDR3 is CSAMDRAKKTQYF. Written as DNA, the CDR3 is TGCAGTGCCATGGACAGGGCGAAGAAGACCCAGTACTTC.

On this clonotype itself: One end of the junction is discordant with germline, which a read error may explain. V gene TRBV6-5 combines with J gene TRBJ1-1; D gene uncertain. The CDR3 spans 14 residues. The germline CDR1 and CDR2 sequences are MNHEY and SVGAGI. As DNA, the CDR3 is TGTGCCAGCTGTTACGCGGGCTCGAACACTGAAGCTTTCTTT. This sequence encodes CASCYAGSNTEAFF.

This clonotype was picked up a small number of times. The V gene is TRBV5-1, the J gene TRBJ2-2; 7 positions agree with TRBD1. After removal of 3 bases from V and 3 bases from J, the junction contained 2 bases not matched to a gene. Germline V CDR1 and CDR2: SGHRS, YFSETQ. The CDR3 sequence is 14 residues long. CDR3 amino acids: CASSSTGDTGELFF. CDR3 in DNA: TGCGCCAGCAGCTCTACAGGGGACACCGGGGAGCTGTTTTTT.

This clonotype showed up just a few times. V is TRBV7-9 and J is TRBJ1-3; D unclear. Germline CDR1 and CDR2: SEHNR and FQNEAQ (reference sequence). The CDR3 has 15 residues. V was shortened by 5 bases and J by 0 bases, with 11 bases between the two germline ends. The CDR3 bases are TGTGCCAGCAGCCCCCCCCGGGGCTCTGGAAACACCATATATTTT. Protein: CASSPPRGSGNTIYF.

Only a few counts were recorded for this clonotype. The chain joins TRBV12-3 or TRBV12-4 to TRBJ2-5; D perhaps matches TRBD2 (6 bases). Trimming shortened V by 6 bases and J by 5 bases, and 10 bases separated the two germline ends. The CDR3 has 12 residues. CDR3 in DNA: TGTGCCAGCAGGCGGGCGGGGGAGACCCAGTACTTC. This encodes CASRRAGETQYF.

The rearrangement links TRBV30 to TRBJ2-1, with D possibly called TRBD1 or TRBD2 (6 bases each). This CDR3 contains 13 residues. Germline values: CDR1 GTSNPN, CDR2 SVGIG (reference sequence). The V gene lost 3 bases and the J gene lost 12 bases, with 18 bases spanning the gap. The CDR3 DNA reads as TGTGCCTGGAGCGACCTAGCTGGGGGGCCGCAGTTCTTC. It translates to CAWSDLAGGPQFF. Supplemented by reference TRBV30 and TRBJ2-1, the full variable domain reads SQTIHQWPATLVQPVGSPLSLECTVEGTSNPNLYWYRQAAGRGLQLLFYSVGIGQISSEVPQNLSASRPQDRQFILSSKKLLLSDSGFYLCAWSDLAGGPQFFGPGTRLTVL.

This clonotype was counted a few times. V usage is TRBV7-8 and J usage is TRBJ1-3; 8 bases line up with TRBD1. The CDR3 contains 15 residues. The germline CDR1 and CDR2 sequences are SGHVS and FQNEAQ. J gave up 3 bases and V 6 bases, and 7 bases lay outside the gene matches. The CDR3 DNA follows: TGTGCCAGCAGAGCGGACAGGGCAGGTGGAAACACCATATATTTT. This sequence encodes CASRADRAGGNTIYF.

This rearrangement joins TRBV6-6 to TRBJ2-1, with 10 bases identical to TRBD2. V trimming: 5 bases; J trimming: 6 bases; junction bases outside the gene matches: 13. This CDR3 has 17 residues. The germline V gene has CDR1 MNHNY and CDR2 SVGAGI (reference sequence). CDR3 sequence reads: CASSGPILAGVSNEQFF. CDR3 nucleotide sequence: TGTGCCAGCAGTGGCCCAATTCTAGCGGGGGTTTCCAATGAGCAGTTCTTC.

This rearrangement joins TRBV5-1 to TRBJ1-4; D is unresolved. Trimming removed 4 bases at V and 8 bases at J, with 15 bases between. Germline assignment: CDR1 SGHRS and CDR2 YFSETQ. The CDR3 is made up of 14 amino acids. The CDR3 spells CASSPASEGEKLFF. Written as DNA, the CDR3 is TGCGCCAGCAGCCCCGCGTCGGAAGGCGAAAAACTGTTTTTT.

The table lists this clonotype with a few counts. The chain combines TRBV12-3 or TRBV12-4 with TRBJ2-7; unclear D gene. V was clipped by 6 bases and J by 3 bases, with 18 bases between them. CDR3 size: 15 residues. Here the CDR3 reads CASRPLGRPYYEQYF. The CDR3 bases are TGTGCCAGCAGACCATTGGGAAGGCCTTACTACGAGCAGTACTTC.

This chain links TRBV5-5 with TRBJ2-4, with 7 bases fitting TRBD1. CDR1 and CDR2 from the germline V gene are SGHKS and YYEKEE (reference sequence). This CDR3 is 15 amino acids long. The junction had 4 bases not matched to a gene; V was cut back by 0 bases and J by 4 bases. CDR3 amino acids: CASSLAGTVKNIQYF. CDR3 bases: TGTGCCAGCAGCTTGGCCGGGACAGTGAAAAACATTCAGTACTTC. The complete variable domain, with remaining parts taken from reference TRBV5-5 and TRBJ2-4, reads DAGVTQSPTHLIKTRGQQVTLRCSPISGHKSVSWYQQVLGQGPQFIFQYYEKEERGRGNFPDRFSARQFPNYSSELNVNALLLGDSALYLCASSLAGTVKNIQYFGAGTRLSVL.

Only a few counts were recorded for this clonotype. The chain uses TRBV6-2 or TRBV6-3 and TRBJ2-5; TRBD2 matches 10 bases. Germline V gene lookup returns CDR1 MNHEY and CDR2 SVGEGT. The CDR3 spans 15 residues. V lost 5 bases and J lost 6; bases outside the gene matches: 9. The CDR3 sequence is CASSASGGAGKTQYF. DNA of the CDR3: TGTGCCAGCAGTGCAAGCGGGGGGGCCGGAAAGACCCAGTACTTC.

The chain carries TRBV7-9 and TRBJ1-2; 7 bases are shared with TRBD1. CDR1 is SEHNR and CDR2 is FQNEAQ in the germline V gene (reference sequence). The trim removed 5 bases at V and 1 base at J, leaving 7 bases unmatched. The CDR3 has 15 amino acids. The CDR3: CASSAPPGGNYGYTF. DNA for the CDR3: TGTGCCAGCAGCGCCCCCCCAGGGGGTAACTATGGCTACACCTTC.

The chain employs TRBV18 and TRBJ2-1, with D possibly TRBD2 on 7 matching bases. V was shortened by 0 bases and J by 0 bases, with 9 bases between the two germline ends. The CDR3 has 16 amino acids. Per the germline V gene, CDR1 is KGHSH and CDR2 is LQKENI. The CDR3 protein is CASSPPAGASYNEQFF. The CDR3 nucleotides are TGTGCCAGCTCACCACCGGCGGGGGCCTCCTACAATGAGCAGTTCTTC.

The CDR3 region has the DNA TGTGCCACCAGCAGAGATCCAACAGGGGGAGTTGAAAAACTGTTTTTT. Translated: CATSRDPTGGVEKLFF. The rearrangement links TRBV15 to TRBJ1-4; 8 positions agree with TRBD1. After removal of 0 bases from V and 7 bases from J, the junction contained 7 bases not matched to a gene. Per the germline V gene, CDR1 is LNHNV and CDR2 is YYDKDF (reference sequence). This CDR3 has 16 residues.

The genes are TRBV18 and TRBJ1-5; D is ambiguous. The CDR3 is 14 amino acids. The V gene lost 3 bases and the J gene lost 3 bases, with 9 bases spanning the gap. Germline values: CDR1 KGHSH, CDR2 LQKENI. The CDR3 nucleotides are TGTGCCAGCTCACCGAGTCAGTCCAATCAGCCCCAGCATTTT. This translates into CASSPSQSNQPQHF.

J is TRBJ1-5 and V is TRBV30; TRBD1 might be the D (6 bases). The CDR3 sequence is 15 residues long. V was clipped by 3 bases and J by 2 bases, with 14 bases between them. Germline loops: CDR1 GTSNPN, CDR2 SVGIG (reference sequence). DNA of the CDR3: TGTGCCTGGAGCAAGGGGGAGTCGGGCAATCAGCCCCAGCATTTT. Protein sequence: CAWSKGESGNQPQHF.

This clonotype was observed at least ten times. This chain connects TRBV6-6 to TRBJ1-5; the D gene is possibly TRBD1 (5 bases). The ends were cut back, 0 bases at V and 5 bases at J, with 8 bases in the middle. The length of the CDR3 is 14 residues. Per the germline V gene, CDR1 is MNHNY and CDR2 is SVGAGI (reference sequence). The CDR3 loop reads CASSYSSRDQPQHF. The CDR3, as DNA: TGTGCCAGCAGTTACTCCTCCAGGGATCAGCCCCAGCATTTT.

V gene TRBV6-5 combines with J gene TRBJ1-2; D is unclear. V lost 8 bases, J lost 4 bases, and 14 bases lay in between. CDR3 size: 13 residues. Looked up from germline, CDR1 is MNHEY and CDR2 is SVGAGI. CDR3 in amino acids: CASGISSAYGYTF. The DNA for the CDR3 is TGTGCCAGCGGTATTAGTTCAGCCTATGGCTACACCTTC.

This clonotype was counted many times. The chain links TRBV10-1 to TRBJ2-5; 9 bases fit TRBD1. J gave up 5 bases and V 5 bases, and 3 bases lay outside the gene matches. The CDR3 loop spans 13 amino acids. The V gene's germline CDR1 is WNHNN and CDR2 SYGVQD (reference sequence). This chain's CDR3 is CASSTTGGETQYF. Here the CDR3 DNA reads TGCGCCAGCAGTACGACAGGGGGTGAGACCCAGTACTTC.